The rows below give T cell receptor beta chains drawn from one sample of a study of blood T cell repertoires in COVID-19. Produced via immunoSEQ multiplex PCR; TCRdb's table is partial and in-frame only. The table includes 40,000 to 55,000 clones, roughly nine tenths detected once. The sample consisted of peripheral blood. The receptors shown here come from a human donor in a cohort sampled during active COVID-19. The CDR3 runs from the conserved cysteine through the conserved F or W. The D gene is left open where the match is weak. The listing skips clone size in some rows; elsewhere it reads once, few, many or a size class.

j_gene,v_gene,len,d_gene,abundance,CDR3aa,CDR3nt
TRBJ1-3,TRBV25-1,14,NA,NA,CASTRWGGGNTIYF,TGTGCCAGCACCCGGTGGGGAGGAGGAAACACCATATATTTT
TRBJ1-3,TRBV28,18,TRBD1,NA,CASSRPIQTGLKRNTIYF,TGTGCCAGCAGTCGACCAATCCAGACAGGGCTTAAGAGAAACACCATATATTTT
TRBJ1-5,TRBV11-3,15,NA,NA,CASSRHSGSDQPQHF,TGTGCCAGCAGCCGCCACAGTGGGAGCGATCAGCCCCAGCATTTT
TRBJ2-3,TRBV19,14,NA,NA,CASSMAHQGDTQYF,TGTGCCAGTAGTATGGCCCATCAGGGAGATACGCAGTATTTT
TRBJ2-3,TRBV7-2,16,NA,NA,CASSLFDGKSTDTQYF,TGTGCCAGCAGCTTATTCGACGGGAAGAGCACAGATACGCAGTATTTT
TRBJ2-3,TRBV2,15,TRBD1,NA,CASSGGTARRDTQYF,TGTGCCAGCAGCGGTGGGACAGCGAGGAGAGATACGCAGTATTTT
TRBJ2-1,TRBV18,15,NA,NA,CASSPPSTGGSKQFF,TGTGCCAGCTCACCACCTTCGACAGGTGGGTCGAAGCAGTTCTTC
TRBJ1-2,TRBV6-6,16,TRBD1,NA,CASRTPDRGISYGYTF,TGTGCCAGCAGGACCCCGGACAGGGGAATTAGCTATGGCTACACCTTC
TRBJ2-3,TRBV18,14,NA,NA,CASSLGASTDTQYF,TGTGCCAGCTCGCTGGGGGCAAGCACAGATACGCAGTATTTT
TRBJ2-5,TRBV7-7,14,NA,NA,CASSPLVSAETQYF,TGTGCTAGCAGCCCCCTTGTCAGCGCAGAGACCCAGTACTTC
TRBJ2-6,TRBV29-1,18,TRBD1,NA,CSVEDLGQAVSGANVLTF,TGCAGCGTTGAAGATTTGGGACAGGCTGTCTCTGGGGCCAACGTCCTGACTTTC
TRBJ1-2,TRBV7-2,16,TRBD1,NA,CASSPRGTGGPYGYTF,TGTGCCAGCAGCCCCCGCGGGACAGGAGGCCCCTATGGCTACACCTTC
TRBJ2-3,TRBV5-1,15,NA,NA,CASSPGLLTPDTQYF,TGCGCCAGCAGCCCGGGACTCCTCACTCCAGATACGCAGTATTTT
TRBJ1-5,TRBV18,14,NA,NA,CASSPGRSPQPQHF,TGTGCCAGCTCACCGGGCAGGTCGCCTCAGCCCCAGCATTTT
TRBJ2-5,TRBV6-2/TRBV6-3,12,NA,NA,CASSINRETQYF,TGTGCCAGCAGCATCAATCGGGAGACCCAGTACTTC
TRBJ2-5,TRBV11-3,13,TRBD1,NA,CASSDRGRETQYF,TGTGCCAGCAGCGACAGGGGGCGAGAGACCCAGTACTTC
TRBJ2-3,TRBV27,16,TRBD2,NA,CASTPFGVAGVNTQYF,TGTGCCAGCACCCCTTTCGGAGTAGCGGGGGTAAATACGCAGTATTTT
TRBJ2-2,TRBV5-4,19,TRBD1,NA,CASSGAGTGGLRGTGELFF,TGTGCCAGCAGCGGCGCCGGGACAGGGGGCCTGAGGGGCACCGGGGAGCTGTTTTTT
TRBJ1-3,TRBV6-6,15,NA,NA,CASSYSTGTGNTIYF,TGTGCCAGCAGTTACTCCACAGGGACAGGAAACACCATATATTTT
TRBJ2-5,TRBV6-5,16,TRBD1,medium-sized,CASSYSFTGGVETQYF,TGTGCCAGCAGTTACTCGTTCACAGGGGGCGTTGAGACCCAGTACTTC